The 22 T cell receptor beta chains presented below share a single source sample, sequenced in a study of T cell changes during pregnancy in multiple sclerosis (dated by TCRdb to the late 2010s). The method was the immunoSEQ multiplex PCR assay. The immuneACCESS repertoire file appears here via TCRdb, limited to in-frame rearrangements. These files lack a portion of the clones; in checked studies, under half of the deficit traces to unresolved V genes, and the cause of the others is not known. The sample records 60,000 to 95,000 clones, under 95% of which are singletons. Approximately 0.41% of the sample is in the top ten clones. The input for sequencing was CD4+ T cells from peripheral blood mononuclear cells, taken before pregnancy. All receptors derive from a female donor with multiple sclerosis, enrolled in a pregnancy study.

The chain joins TRBV7-9 to TRBJ1-6, with 8 bases fitting TRBD1. The CDR3 spans 14 residues. Germline V gene sequence: CDR1 SEHNR, CDR2 FQNEAQ (reference sequence). V dropped 3 bases and J dropped 7; count of bases not matched to a gene: 2. Here the CDR3 reads CASSLTGDNSPLHF. Written as DNA, the CDR3 is TGTGCCAGCAGCTTGACAGGGGACAATTCACCCCTCCACTTT.

About this clone itself: Other DNA sequences in this sample translate to the same CDR3. V gene TRBV15 combines with J gene TRBJ2-3; no clear D gene. Trimming removed 0 bases from V and 6 bases from J, with 10 bases in between. CDR3 size: 14 residues. Germline CDR1 and CDR2: LNHNV and YYDKDF (reference sequence). CDR3 DNA: TGTGCCACCAGCAGAGATCGCGCGGCCGATACGCAGTATTTT. Translated, it gives CATSRDRAADTQYF. Supplemented by reference TRBV15 and TRBJ2-3, the full variable domain reads DAMVIQNPRYQVTQFGKPVTLSCSQTLNHNVMYWYQQKSSQAPKLLFHYYDKDFNNEADTPDNFQSRRPNTSFCFLDIRSPGLGDTAMYLCATSRDRAADTQYFGPGTRLTVL.

This sequence joins TRBV9 and TRBJ2-4; 9 nucleotides agree with TRBD2. The CDR3 has 18 amino acids. V lost 4 bases, J lost 0 bases, and 11 bases stayed unmatched. CDR1 is SGDLS and CDR2 is YYNGEE in the germline V gene. The CDR3 loop is CASSPGSGGSLAKNIQYF. In DNA, the CDR3 is TGTGCCAGCAGCCCAGGGAGCGGGGGGTCTCTAGCCAAAAACATTCAGTACTTC.

The V and J genes are TRBV19 and TRBJ1-1; 7 nucleotides match TRBD1. The germline gives CDR1 LNHDA, CDR2 SQIVND (reference sequence). The CDR3 loop spans 14 amino acids. After removal of 8 bases from V and 0 bases from J, the junction contained 6 bases not matched to a gene. The CDR3 is CASAIQGVNTEAFF. CDR3 nucleotides: TGTGCCAGTGCCATCCAGGGGGTGAACACTGAAGCTTTCTTT.

This rearrangement joins TRBV4-1 to TRBJ2-7, with TRBD1 matching over 7 bases. Looked up from germline, CDR1 is MGHRA and CDR2 is YSYEKL. V was clipped by 0 bases and J by 6 bases; unmatched bases: 8. CDR3 length: 15 amino acids. The CDR3 reads CASSQDNRGIGEQYF. CDR3 coding DNA: TGCGCCAGCAGCCAAGATAACAGGGGAATTGGCGAGCAGTACTTC.

The chain combines TRBV5-5 with TRBJ2-5; TRBD1 aligns across 9 bases. V lost 4 bases and J lost 5; bases outside the gene matches: 6. The germline V gene has CDR1 SGHKS and CDR2 YYEKEE (reference sequence). The CDR3 consists of 14 residues. The CDR3 loop reads CASSQGQGLETQYF. Here the CDR3 DNA reads TGTGCCAGCAGCCAGGGACAGGGCCTGGAGACCCAGTACTTC.

The V and J genes are TRBV7-9 and TRBJ2-7; no definite D call. This CDR3 is 14 amino acids long. Germline V gene sequence: CDR1 SEHNR, CDR2 FQNEAQ (reference sequence). Trimming took off 4 bases at V and 5 bases at J, with 15 bases between the two ends. Written as DNA, the CDR3 is TGTGCCAGCAGCTCATCGGGTACGCGGCACGAGCAGTACTTC. Encoded protein: CASSSSGTRHEQYF.

The chain links TRBV11-2 to TRBJ2-3; 11 positions agree with TRBD2. The CDR3 extends over 15 amino acids. In germline, CDR1 is SGHAT, CDR2 FQNNGV. Trimming cost V 4 bases and J 8 bases; bases outside gene matches: 8. DNA of the CDR3: TGTGCCAGCAGCTCTGTTAGCGGGAGGGCCCGTACGCAGTATTTT. Translation: CASSSVSGRARTQYF.

The genes are TRBV4-2 and TRBJ1-1; maybe TRBD1 (5 bases). V was pared by 4 bases and J by 1 base, with 25 bases between. CDR3 size: 19 residues. CDR1 and CDR2 from the germline V gene are LGHNA and YNFKEQ. As DNA, the CDR3 is TGTGCCAGCAGCCTCCGAATCTCCGCTAGGGGCGCAGGGAACACTGAAGCTTTCTTT. Translating it yields CASSLRISARGAGNTEAFF.

The chain joins TRBV9 to TRBJ2-1; 11 bases map to TRBD2. The J segment lost 7 bases and the V segment lost 0 bases, leaving 6 bases of the junction unmatched. CDR3 length: 16 residues. Per germline, CDR1 SGDLS and CDR2 YYNGEE. The CDR3 sequence is CASSVGIAGGQNEQFF. CDR3 nucleotide sequence: TGTGCCAGCAGCGTAGGGATAGCGGGGGGGCAAAATGAGCAGTTCTTC.

Here the CDR3 reads CAWSYTGASGNTIYF. In DNA, the CDR3 is TGTGCCTGGAGCTACACAGGGGCCTCTGGAAACACCATATATTTT. V usage is TRBV30 and J usage is TRBJ1-3; 7 nucleotides line up with TRBD1. Germline CDR1 GTSNPN, CDR2 SVGIG (reference sequence). This CDR3 contains 15 residues. V trimming: 3 bases; J trimming: 0 bases; junction bases outside the gene matches: 5.

This chain uses TRBV25-1 with TRBJ1-4; no reliable D call. This CDR3 is 13 amino acids long. V was pared by 5 bases and J by 3 bases, with 7 bases between. From germline, CDR1 is MGHDK and CDR2 SYGVNS. The CDR3, as DNA: TGTGCCAGCAGTCCCCGGGCTAATGAAAAACTGTTTTTT. Amino acids: CASSPRANEKLFF.

This chain uses TRBV5-1 with TRBJ1-2; tentatively, D is TRBD1 (6 bases). V dropped 0 bases and J dropped 5 bases, with 11 bases sitting between them. Germline V gives CDR1 SGHRS, CDR2 YFSETQ. The CDR3 has 14 residues. CDR3 coding DNA: TGCGCCAGCAGCTTGGCCGGGGGGCTATATGGCTACACCTTC. Its translation is CASSLAGGLYGYTF.

V usage is TRBV6-6 and J usage is TRBJ1-2; possible D gene TRBD1, 6 bases. Germline loops: CDR1 MNHNY, CDR2 SVGAGI (reference sequence). V was cut by 10 bases and J by 3 bases, with 15 bases left in between. The CDR3 is 13 residues long. CDR3 DNA: TGTGCCACCCAACAGGGCGTACACTATGGCTACACCTTC. Translated, it gives CATQQGVHYGYTF.

The chain has TRBV19 and TRBJ2-5, with 8 nucleotides matching TRBD1. This CDR3 is built from 13 residues. CDR1 is LNHDA and CDR2 is SQIVND in the germline V gene (reference sequence). J was trimmed by 5 bases and V by 6 bases; bases with no gene match: 5. The DNA for the CDR3 is TGTGCCAGTAGACCCAGGGGGCGCGAGACCCAGTACTTC. Its protein is CASRPRGRETQYF.

In nucleotides, the CDR3 is TGTGCCAGCAGCTTAGATACTAGGGTCGGAGAGACCCAGTACTTC. It yields the protein CASSLDTRVGETQYF. The chain is built from TRBV7-2 and TRBJ2-5; maybe TRBD2 (5 bases). Germline values: CDR1 SGHTA, CDR2 FQGNSA. Trimming shortened V by 1 base and J by 4 bases, and 13 bases separated the two germline ends. This CDR3 comprises 15 residues.

The rearrangement uses TRBV5-6 and TRBJ2-3; 8 bases agree with TRBD2. Germline CDR1 and CDR2: SGHDT and YYEEEE. After removal of 4 bases from V and 1 base from J, the junction contained 11 bases not matched to a gene. There are 17 residues in the CDR3. CDR3 nucleotides: TGTGCCAGCAGCCCGCGGAGGACTAGCTCAGGCACAGATACGCAGTATTTT. It yields the protein CASSPRRTSSGTDTQYF.

The V gene is TRBV6-1, the J gene TRBJ2-1; 9 nucleotides match TRBD1. Germline values: CDR1 MNHNS, CDR2 SASEGT. CDR3 size: 16 residues. After removal of 3 bases from V and 7 bases from J, the junction contained 10 bases not matched to a gene. This chain's CDR3 is CASSDPRGTGKNEQFF. The CDR3 DNA is TGTGCCAGCAGTGATCCCCGTGGGACAGGGAAGAATGAGCAGTTCTTC.

V usage is TRBV5-4 and J usage is TRBJ1-1; TRBD1 matches 10 bases. The CDR3 covers 13 residues. CDR1 and CDR2 from the germline V gene are SGHNT and YYREEE (reference sequence). The junction had 3 bases not matched to a gene; V was cut back by 5 bases and J by 5 bases. The DNA of the CDR3 is TGTGCCAGCAGTGACAGGGGGCGAACTGAAGCTTTCTTT. Protein: CASSDRGRTEAFF.

The chain carries TRBV18 and TRBJ1-1; D remains unclear. Trimming cost V 11 bases and J 4 bases, with 17 bases left between them. In germline, CDR1 is KGHSH, CDR2 LQKENI. The CDR3 contains 13 residues. This CDR3 reads CASLRYPSTEAFF. The DNA for the CDR3 is TGTGCCTCCTTGAGATACCCAAGCACTGAAGCTTTCTTT.

V is TRBV9 and J is TRBJ2-3; D might be TRBD2 (5 bases). V shed 2 bases and J shed 9 bases, with 16 bases lying between them. This CDR3 is built from 14 residues. Per the germline V gene, CDR1 is SGDLS and CDR2 is YYNGEE. The CDR3 nucleotides read TGTGCCAGCAGCGTGGAACTAGTAAGTGCGACGCAGTATTTT. This codes for CASSVELVSATQYF.

The chain uses TRBV4-1 and TRBJ2-2, with 9 bases aligning to TRBD1. Germline V gene data show CDR1 as MGHRA and CDR2 as YSYEKL. This CDR3 has 14 amino acids. The junction had 1 base not matched to a gene; V was cut back by 2 bases and J by 6 bases. CDR3 sequence reads: CASSQTGGPGELFF. Here the CDR3 DNA reads TGCGCCAGCAGCCAAACAGGGGGCCCCGGGGAGCTGTTTTTT.